The rows below give T cell receptor beta chains drawn from one sample of a study of blood T cell repertoires in COVID-19. Measured with immunoSEQ multiplex PCR; TCRdb has only the in-frame clones, and not every one. The sample contains a few hundred thousand clones, approximately 86% of which appear only once. The sample taken for sequencing was peripheral blood. The origin of the receptors is a man between 35 and 55 years old who had recovered from COVID-19. CDR3s include the opening cysteine and the closing phenylalanine or tryptophan. The D gene is left open where the match is weak.

D	V	CDR3
.	TRBV5-6	CASTWGTEKLFF
.	TRBV19	CASSPRGAGVGNQPQHF
TRBD2	TRBV7-9	CASSGRAGTGELFF
.	TRBV27	CASSLQEGTEAFF
TRBD1	TRBV7-2	CASSYTGGPTEAFF
.	TRBV21-1	CASSKEERERTEAFF
.	TRBV9	CASSAVGNTIYF
.	TRBV9	CASSALGGNPHEQYF
TRBD1	TRBV19	CASNTSPGTGVLSNQPQHF
TRBD2	TRBV7-8	CASSTSGSGRRSYNEQFF
TRBD2	TRBV7-2	CASSFEAGETYEQYF
.	TRBV29-1	CSVGGHATYEQYF
TRBD2	TRBV5-4	CASSDGTSGRAYTGELFF
.	TRBV5-4	CASSLAGAEKLFF
.	TRBV28	CASSSDSFRILSDTQYF
TRBD1	TRBV13	CASSRDRFMNTEAFF
.	TRBV5-1	CASSLAGGSSTEQYF
TRBD1	TRBV6-2/TRBV6-3	CASSYSSDRGGYGYTF
.	TRBV5-6	CASSRRGSNQPQHF
.	TRBV7-2	CASSLRDRLFGSSYNEQFF
.	TRBV7-2	CASSFMADPGNTIYF
.	TRBV7-2	CASSPRQTSTDTQYF
TRBD2	TRBV6-2/TRBV6-3	CASSLMVSGGSTGELFF
.	TRBV7-9	CASSRTGRDREKLFF
.	TRBV6-5	CASSYSSLVKETQYF
.	TRBV30	CAWSPGGNTIYF
.	TRBV11-2	CASSLEGGPTEAFF
TRBD1	TRBV2	CASSGQGYEQYF
.	TRBV9	CASSAMGGVYNEQFF
.	TRBV6-5	CATGGPTGNTIYF
TRBD1	TRBV7-9	CASSNPGRGYYEQYF
.	TRBV12-3/TRBV12-4	CASSPIDHTTTYF
.	TRBV6-5	CASSYSGGGNGYTF
TRBD2	TRBV11-3	CASSLATSGGPDTQYF
.	TRBV5-8	CASSFRGGTGNTIYF
.	TRBV25-1	CASSEPGRETQYF
.	TRBV6-1	CASSERRASGGLETQYF
.	TRBV6-2/TRBV6-3	CASSYLNTEAFF
TRBD2	TRBV6-5	CASSGRAYEQYF
TRBD1	TRBV5-1	CASRHRTGADTEAFF
.	TRBV6-2/TRBV6-3	CASSYGRTEAFF
.	TRBV7-8	CASSSRPAYEQYF
.	TRBV5-1	CASSLRISVGGTSYEQYF
.	TRBV5-4	CASSLWGGARQYF
TRBD2	TRBV7-6	CASSPWEGETQYF
TRBD1	TRBV19	CASSQGQGVTQYF